This T cell receptor (beta chain) was found in a study of cytomegalovirus exposure and HLA in healthy donors. PCR used 60 Vbeta primers and 13 Jbeta primers. Generated by immunoSEQ multiplex PCR, the TCRdb table keeps only in-frame clones and is missing some. The sample includes roughly 200,000 clones, just under 85% of them seen just once. To note about this clone: Other DNA sequences of this sample code for an identical CDR3.

The CDR3 is 13 residues long. V was shortened by 3 bases and J by 3 bases, with 9 bases between the two germline ends. CDR1 and CDR2 (germline): MDHEN, SYDVKM. The chain uses TRBV28 and TRBJ2-7; D might be TRBD1 (5 bases). Input material: PBMCs. The receptor comes from a woman in her forties in good health and CMV-seronegative. CDR3 sequence (DNA): TGTGCCAGCAGTTTGGGTACAGGCTACGAGCAGTACTTC. Translated: CASSLGTGYEQYF.